Below, one T cell receptor (beta chain) is given with its context. As processed by the authors: Reference gene primer amplification in the assay estimated nucleated cell counts. Produced via immunoSEQ multiplex PCR; TCRdb's table is partial and in-frame only. V, J and clone size are taken as reported in that table, and D and trimming were inferred from the DNA itself. Of 300,000 or so clones detected, about 84% appear once; the ten largest clones hold approximately 1.5%. The sample originates from a study of blood T cell repertoires in COVID-19. Study details: Sites in the United States, Italy and Spain provided acute and convalescent COVID-19 samples. T cells, B-cell-depleted T cells, or PBMCs provided the cDNA or gDNA that served as material.

From germline, CDR1 is LNHDA and CDR2 SQIVND (reference sequence). This CDR3 region has 15 residues. With V trimmed by 7 bases and J by 1 base, 7 bases remained unmatched. The V and J genes are TRBV19 and TRBJ1-5; 7 bases are a match to TRBD1. Material: peripheral blood. The sequence was collected from a woman between 45 and 60 years old with acute or convalescent COVID-19. This CDR3 is CASNDRDVSNQPQHF. DNA of the CDR3: TGTGCCAGTAACGACAGGGATGTAAGCAATCAGCCCCAGCATTTT.